The 12 T cell receptor beta chains given below trace back to one sample, sequenced in a study of early T cells in non-severe SARS-CoV-2 infection. TCRdb called the 5' RACE reads again in MiXCR, with one record for every CDR3 protein. The sample has 45,000 to 50,000 distinct CDR3 sequences, 5.6% seen once; the top ten hold roughly 4.8%. The specimen sequenced was whole blood. Receptors originate from an adult who was a healthcare worker with PCR-confirmed SARS-CoV-2 infection or an uninfected control (not recorded which).

This clonotype has just a few counts. The rearrangement uses TRBV6-1 and TRBJ2-1; no reliable D call. Between the trimmed V and J ends, which lost 5 bases and 7 bases, there was a span of 12 bases. This CDR3 has 13 residues. The germline V gene has CDR1 MNHNS and CDR2 SASEGT. DNA of the CDR3: TGTGCCAGCAGTCCCTTCCCCGCTAATGAGCAGTTCTTC. This gives the protein CASSPFPANEQFF.

This clonotype was recorded many times. The chain recombines TRBV7-9 with TRBJ2-1; 9 nucleotides line up with TRBD2. The CDR3 is made up of 12 amino acids. With V trimmed by 5 bases and J by 16 bases, 9 bases remained unmatched. Germline V gene sequence: CDR1 SEHNR, CDR2 FQNEAQ (reference sequence). DNA for the CDR3: TGTGCCAGCAGCACCGAACTAGCGGGCGGTTTCTTC. This codes for CASSTELAGGFF.

This clonotype was observed at least ten times. This chain joins TRBV29-1 and TRBJ1-2; D not certain. Germline V gives CDR1 SQVTM, CDR2 ANQGSEA. This CDR3 region has 10 residues. Between the trimmed V and J ends, which lost 4 bases and 6 bases, there was a span of 6 bases. The CDR3, as DNA: TGCAGCGTTGCAGAGGATGGCTACACCTTC. This gives the protein CSVAEDGYTF.

This clonotype was observed many times. This sequence joins TRBV5-1 and TRBJ2-1; D is undetermined. CDR1 SGHRS and CDR2 YFSETQ come from the germline V gene. V gave up 1 base and J gave up 6 bases, with 8 bases separating them. CDR3 size: 13 residues. The CDR3 coding sequence is TGCGCCAGCAGCTTGATCCAGACCAATGAGCAGTTCTTC. Amino acids: CASSLIQTNEQFF.

This clonotype has at least ten counts. The CDR3 DNA sequence: TGCAGTGCTAGAGCGGCCCGGAGCAATCAGCCCCAGCATTTT. The encoded protein is CSARAARSNQPQHF. The chain is built from TRBV20-1 and TRBJ1-5; D not certain. Between the trimmed V and J ends, which lost 1 base and 1 base, there was a span of 8 bases. The germline V gene has CDR1 DFQATT and CDR2 SNEGSKA (reference sequence). The CDR3 extends over 14 amino acids.

The chain links TRBV5-4 to TRBJ1-6; possibly TRBD1 for D (5 bases). The CDR3 length is 13 residues. Deletions cut 4 bases from V and 12 bases from J, with 14 bases between. CDR1 is SGHNT, CDR2 YYREEE, per germline (reference sequence). The CDR3 sequence is CASSPREGLPLHF. For the CDR3, the DNA is TGTGCCAGCAGCCCCAGGGAAGGTTTACCCCTCCACTTT.

This clonotype was counted ten times or more. The rearrangement uses TRBV19 and TRBJ2-6; TRBD2 is a possible D gene (6 bases). This CDR3 spans 17 amino acids. V lost 2 bases and J 4 bases, leaving 15 bases between the germline ends. Germline assignment: CDR1 LNHDA and CDR2 SQIVND (reference sequence). This chain's CDR3 is CASSIPLSGSGANVLTF. The CDR3 DNA is TGTGCCAGTAGTATACCCCTCAGCGGGTCCGGGGCCAACGTCCTGACTTTC.

This clonotype was detected many times. V is TRBV20-1 and J is TRBJ1-1; D is undetermined. The germline gives CDR1 DFQATT, CDR2 SNEGSKA (reference sequence). The CDR3 contains 11 residues. Deletions cut 6 bases from V and 5 bases from J, with 10 bases between. The CDR3 DNA reads as TGCAGTGCGACCCACGGGACTGAAGCTTTCTTT. It is translated as CSATHGTEAFF.

About this clonotype: At one of its ends the junction is not consistent with the germline gene, which may arise from a read error. The chain uses TRBV12-3 or TRBV12-4 and TRBJ2-3; D unclear. This CDR3 spans 13 amino acids. The CDR3 loop reads CVSSHRRGDTQYF. In DNA form, the CDR3 reads TGTGTCAGCAGTCACCGCCGTGGAGATACGCAGTATTTT.

This clonotype was observed a handful of times. This chain uses TRBV25-1 with TRBJ2-7; D uncertain. Germline CDR1 and CDR2: MGHDK and SYGVNS. Trimming pared 1 base from V and 3 bases from J, leaving 16 bases between. This CDR3 is built from 16 residues. In DNA, the CDR3 is TGTGCCAGCAGTGAATCTCTGCGTCAGGATCGCTACGAGCAGTACTTC. It codes for CASSESLRQDRYEQYF.

Here the CDR3 reads CASSLYGNNEQFF. DNA of the CDR3: TGTGCCAGCAGCCTTTACGGAAACAATGAGCAGTTCTTC. V usage is TRBV7-2 and J usage is TRBJ2-1, with no clear D. CDR3 size: 13 residues. With 5 bases removed from V and 5 bases from J, the gap between germline ends came to 10 bases. CDR1 and CDR2 (germline): SGHTA, FQGNSA.

This clonotype appeared many times. The V call is TRBV27, the J call TRBJ1-1; perhaps TRBD1 as D (6 bases). The CDR3 sequence is 14 residues long. The germline V and J ends were trimmed by 3 bases and 8 bases, with 16 bases remaining between them. The germline V gene has CDR1 MNHEY and CDR2 SMNVEV (reference sequence). The CDR3: CASSLTGQPGEAFF. CDR3 sequence (DNA): TGTGCCAGCAGTTTGACGGGACAACCTGGGGAAGCTTTCTTT.